Reported below is one T cell receptor (beta chain). This record comes from a study of T cell responses to AZD1222 COVID-19 vaccine. In the study overall: Pooled in the analysis were second doses at about 4 or about 12 weeks.

The table came from immunoSEQ multiplex PCR; TCRdb's copy has only in-frame clones and leaves some out. The table has about 120,000 clones, under 90% seen once. V lost 10 bases and J lost 3; bases outside the gene matches: 8. CDR1 is SNHLY and CDR2 is FYNNEI in the germline V gene. The CDR3 length is 13 residues. The V gene is TRBV2, the J gene TRBJ1-2, with 7 bases fitting TRBD1. The specimen was peripheral blood, collected on day 0 of AZD1222 vaccination. The source of this sequence is an adult in good health. CDR3 coding DNA: TGTGCCAACTATCAGGGACAGTACTATGGCTACACCTTC. Translating gives CANYQGQYYGYTF.